The entry below describes one TCR beta chain. Its matching antigen is unknown. Only in-frame clones appear in the TCRdb table, and some are missing; sequencing was by immunoSEQ multiplex PCR. The table includes approximately 120,000 clones, around 94% detected once. These data come from a study of cytomegalovirus exposure and HLA in healthy donors. Findings and limits, study-wide: Many donors shared some public TCRs, even though most TCR sequences were rare. In vitro work confirmed that a few CMV-associated chains recognize CMV antigens. Researchers catalogued 164 TCR beta chains as cytomegalovirus-associated.

The CDR3 length is 15 residues. Losses at the gene ends were 7 bases for V and 4 bases for J; bases not matched to a gene: 10. CDR1 MRHNA and CDR2 SNTAGT come from the germline V gene. The clonotype originates from a woman younger than 30 in good health and CMV-seronegative. This chain joins TRBV6-4 and TRBJ2-1; 7 bases align to TRBD2. The material sequenced was PBMCs. The CDR3 sequence is CASKTEPGLYNEQFF. CDR3 nucleotides: TGTGCCAGCAAAACCGAACCGGGACTATACAATGAGCAGTTCTTC.